What follows is one TCR beta chain and its context. This clonotype was seen many times. Its antigen remains undetermined. Within one base of it there is no much larger clone, and no base qualities were kept. According to the study, the label for this sample's time point signals: newly diagnosed GD, antithyroid drugs for less than 3 months. For both TCR sequencing and RNA sequencing, RNA was extracted from PBMCs using TRIzol. The diagnosis of Graves' disease was made according to American Thyroid Association guidelines. The patients came from an endocrinology department in Xi'an, China. Each patient gave roughly 8.4 milliliters of peripheral blood, collected in an EDTA anticoagulant tube. Ficoll Paque Plus density gradient separation was used to isolate PBMCs, and no further T cell sorting was done. RNA quality was checked with an Agilent 2100 Bioanalyzer and agarose gel, and concentration with a NanoDrop 2000.

The library was produced with multiplex PCR. TCRdb names Illumina HiSeq 4000 as the instrument used. TCR beta libraries were built with iRepertoire HTBI primers and Arm-PCR amplification of CDR3 regions. Gel purification was performed on PCR products prior to sequencing. The original methods were these. Gene usage analysis of CDR3 amino acid clonotypes used the approximately 56 TRBV and more than 13 TRBJ segments found across samples. Filtered high-quality paired reads were merged into contigs using COPE and FqMerger. BLAST was used to align contigs to IMGT TRBV, TRBD and TRBJ reference genes, with CDR3 defined following IMGT. Highly expanded clones were defined as clonotypes with a frequency above 0.1%. Shannon entropy served as the measure of repertoire diversity, while the Gini coefficient captured V-J evenness. Public clonotypes were defined as clonotypes shared by more than one individual. The public reads were reanalyzed by TCRdb: fastp trimming at Q25, MiXCR alignment, in-frame beta chains only. When rows share a CDR3 protein, they turn into one entry using the most common DNA and genes. The V and J calls here are based on TCRdb, not the publication. This sample holds about 310,000 distinct CDR3 sequences; 18% were observed only once. Around 37% of the sample belongs to the ten largest clones.

This entry comes from a study of regulatory T cells in long-lasting Graves disease (dated by TCRdb to the early 2020s). Regarding the complete study: Antithyroid drugs had been taken for less than 3 months by newly diagnosed Graves' disease patients. Persistent Graves' disease patients were compared with newly diagnosed Graves' disease patients by peripheral blood TCR sequencing and RNA sequencing. The study was conducted in China and was registered as a clinical trial. A total of 33 samples were covered by TCR sequencing, comprising 13 persistent and some 20 newly diagnosed Graves' disease patients.

The germline V gene gives CDR1 as SGHRS and CDR2 as YFSETQ. At the junction V is shortened by 0 bases and J by 0 bases, with 7 bases in between. Inclusive of the bounding cysteine and phenylalanine, the CDR3 is 14 residues long. The entry retains the CDR3 DNA only, 42 bases that are in frame from base 1. On the study overall, not on this receptor specifically: Compared with newly diagnosed patients, persistent Graves' disease patients had lower TCR Shannon entropy and fewer highly expanded clones, which suggests clonal expansion. The authors noted that the small sample size was a limitation that may lower accuracy. TRBV28, TRBJ1-2 and TRBJ2-5 were preferentially used in persistent disease, while TRBV20-1 and TRBJ2-1 were favored in newly diagnosed disease. Persistent patients shared more public clonotypes among themselves (around 2,500) than newly diagnosed patients did (nearly 1,000). Sequencing and analysis were limited to the TCR beta chain. Because the primary lesion, thyroid tissue, could not be accessed, the study looked at peripheral blood alone.

This receptor was identified in a female donor with Graves disease. The specimen was peripheral blood mononuclear cells (PBMCs), collected at new diagnosis, from a patient treated with antithyroid drugs. The chain employs TRBV5-1 and TRBJ2-7; a confident D gene designation cannot be given. CDR3 reads: CASSLDRISYEQYF. In nucleotide form, the sequence is TGCGCCAGCAGCTTGGACCGGATCTCCTACGAGCAGTACTTC.